Presented here are 18 T cell receptor beta chains from one specimen sequenced in a study of T-cell memory formation after mild COVID-19. TCRdb called the 5' RACE reads again in MiXCR, with one record for every CDR3 protein. The table includes approximately 580,000 distinct CDR3 sequences, around 21% detected once. The sequencing sample was made of PBMCs or a T cell subset sorted from them (not recorded which). The receptors here all came from an adult woman who had mild COVID-19 (a few samples of this study predate the infection). Cell type and time point are not known.

The gene calls are TRBV29-1 and TRBJ2-2; tentative D call: TRBD2 (5 bases). The germline CDR1 and CDR2 sequences are SQVTM and ANQGSEA. The CDR3 runs 14 residues. Trimming took 7 bases from V and 5 from J, leaving 17 bases between them. The CDR3 protein is CSGLVDPGTGELFF. DNA for the CDR3: TGCAGCGGGTTAGTTGATCCGGGGACCGGGGAGCTGTTTTTT.

The chain is built from TRBV4-1 and TRBJ2-1; D may be TRBD1 (6 bases). Germline CDR1 is MGHRA and CDR2 is YSYEKL. Trimming stripped 0 bases from V and 9 bases from J, with 9 bases between. CDR3 length: 13 amino acids. Written as DNA, the CDR3 is TGCGCCAGCAGCCAAGAGGGGACATTTGAGCAGTTCTTC. Translated: CASSQEGTFEQFF.

The V call is TRBV29-1, the J call TRBJ2-3; TRBD1 agrees at 10 bases. The CDR3 has 14 residues. With 5 bases clipped from V and 4 bases from J, the junction kept 6 bases outside the gene matches. Germline V gene lookup returns CDR1 SQVTM and CDR2 ANQGSEA. DNA for the CDR3: TGCAGCGTTAGACAGGGGGCGAGCGCAGATACGCAGTATTTT. Its protein is CSVRQGASADTQYF.

This clonotype occurred a few times. This sequence joins TRBV7-2 and TRBJ1-2, with 9 positions matching TRBD1. This CDR3 is built from 16 residues. The junction had 7 bases not matched to a gene; V was cut back by 3 bases and J by 2 bases. Germline CDR1 SGHTA, CDR2 FQGNSA. The CDR3 DNA follows: TGTGCCAGCAGCTTTACAGGGACAGGGCCCAACTATGGCTACACCTTC. The encoded protein is CASSFTGTGPNYGYTF.

This clonotype has just a few counts. The J gene is TRBJ2-1, the V gene TRBV30, with 7 bases that match TRBD1. The CDR3 spans 11 residues. V gave up 8 bases and J gave up 13 bases; unmatched junction bases: 11. The germline CDR1 and CDR2 sequences are GTSNPN and SVGIG (reference sequence). Written as DNA, the CDR3 is TGTGCCATCAGCAGGGGGATTAATCAGTTCTTC. Translation: CAISRGINQFF. Using reference TRBV30 and TRBJ2-1 for the parts outside the CDR3, the full variable domain is SQTIHQWPATLVQPVGSPLSLECTVEGTSNPNLYWYRQAAGRGLQLLFYSVGIGQISSEVPQNLSASRPQDRQFILSSKKLLLSDSGFYLCAISRGINQFFGPGTRLTVL.

This clonotype was seen repeatedly, ten times or more. The gene calls are TRBV12-3 or TRBV12-4 and TRBJ2-6; D is ambiguous. The CDR3 spans 14 residues. The V end was cut by 4 bases, the J end by 4 bases, with 8 bases between. CDR3 sequence: CASSSSSGANVLTF. The CDR3 DNA reads as TGTGCCAGCAGTTCAAGCTCCGGGGCCAACGTCCTGACTTTC.

The chain combines TRBV27 with TRBJ2-7; D unclear. The CDR3 loop spans 11 amino acids. V gave up 7 bases and J gave up 6 bases, with 10 bases separating them. From germline, CDR1 is MNHEY and CDR2 SMNVEV (reference sequence). The CDR3 protein is CASTGPGEQYF. The CDR3 nucleotides read TGTGCCAGCACCGGTCCGGGCGAGCAGTACTTC.

The rearrangement links TRBV5-1 to TRBJ2-7; a weak D match, TRBD2 (5 bases). V lost 1 base and J 4 bases, leaving 15 bases between the germline ends. This CDR3 is 15 amino acids long. The germline CDR1 and CDR2 sequences are SGHRS and YFSETQ. CDR3 region: CASSLQQSERYEQYF. Here the CDR3 DNA reads TGCGCCAGCAGCTTGCAACAGTCCGAGCGGTACGAGCAGTACTTC.

This clonotype occurred a few times. The V gene is TRBV7-9, the J gene TRBJ1-6; D unclear. CDR1 and CDR2 from the germline V gene are SEHNR and FQNEAQ (reference sequence). V was pared by 3 bases and J by 8 bases, with 11 bases between. The CDR3 covers 14 residues. DNA of the CDR3: TGTGCCAGCAGCTTCCCTCCCGAGTATTCACCCCTCCACTTT. Translating it yields CASSFPPEYSPLHF.

The table lists this clonotype with a few counts. The rearrangement uses TRBV7-6 and TRBJ2-6; D uncertain. Germline-derived CDR1 and CDR2 are SGHVS and FNYEAQ. The CDR3 contains 13 residues. V dropped 8 bases and J dropped 2 bases, with 7 bases sitting between them. This CDR3 reads CASSGAGANVLTF. Here the CDR3 DNA reads TGTGCCAGCTCTGGGGCTGGGGCCAACGTCCTGACTTTC.

The chain carries TRBV5-5 and TRBJ2-2, with D unresolved. V dropped 0 bases and J dropped 5 bases, with 11 bases sitting between them. The CDR3 consists of 15 residues. CDR1 and CDR2 (germline): SGHKS, YYEKEE (reference sequence). Here the CDR3 reads CASSLDVVKTGELFF. CDR3 bases: TGTGCCAGCAGCTTGGACGTGGTCAAAACCGGGGAGCTGTTTTTT.

The V call is TRBV12-3 or TRBV12-4, the J call TRBJ1-1; 7 bases align to TRBD1. J was trimmed by 4 bases and V by 3 bases; bases with no gene match: 5. The CDR3 has 14 residues. The CDR3: CASSLRTGPTEAFF. CDR3 in DNA: TGTGCCAGCAGTTTGAGGACAGGTCCCACTGAAGCTTTCTTT.

This rearrangement joins TRBV10-3 to TRBJ2-1; D may correspond to TRBD1 or TRBD2 (5 bases each). The CDR3 is made up of 16 amino acids. Germline CDR1 ENHRY, CDR2 SYGVKD. Trimming pared 5 bases from V and 0 bases from J, leaving 14 bases between. CDR3 bases: TGTGCCATCAGTAACCCCGGGACCCGCTCCTACAATGAGCAGTTCTTC. This sequence encodes CAISNPGTRSYNEQFF.

The CDR3 region is CASSQRGTGGADNSPLHF. As DNA, the CDR3 is TGCGCCAGCAGCCAACGAGGGACAGGGGGCGCGGATAATTCACCCCTCCACTTT. The J gene is TRBJ1-6, the V gene TRBV4-1; 12 bases are a match to TRBD1. The CDR3 runs 18 residues. Germline loops: CDR1 MGHRA, CDR2 YSYEKL. V lost 2 bases, J lost 5 bases, and 7 bases stayed unmatched.

This clonotype has a handful of counts. This chain joins TRBV5-5 and TRBJ2-7; D gene uncertain. The germline CDR1 and CDR2 sequences are SGHKS and YYEKEE (reference sequence). This CDR3 is built from 13 residues. V was pared by 3 bases and J by 4 bases, with 11 bases between. The CDR3 spells CASSWMDGYEQYF. In DNA, the CDR3 is TGTGCCAGCAGCTGGATGGACGGGTACGAGCAGTACTTC. Full variable domain (remainder filled in from reference TRBV5-5 and TRBJ2-7): DAGVTQSPTHLIKTRGQQVTLRCSPISGHKSVSWYQQVLGQGPQFIFQYYEKEERGRGNFPDRFSARQFPNYSSELNVNALLLGDSALYLCASSWMDGYEQYFGPGTRLTVT.

This rearrangement joins TRBV11-2 to TRBJ2-7, with 7 nucleotides matching TRBD2. V trimming: 5 bases; J trimming: 2 bases; junction bases outside the gene matches: 9. In germline, CDR1 is SGHAT, CDR2 FQNNGV. The CDR3 sequence is 15 residues long. The CDR3 here is CASSPRGTIAYEQYF. In DNA form, the CDR3 reads TGTGCCAGCAGCCCTCGCGGGACTATTGCCTACGAGCAGTACTTC.

The chain carries TRBV30 and TRBJ1-2; 10 nucleotides agree with TRBD1. From germline, CDR1 is GTSNPN and CDR2 SVGIG (reference sequence). J lost 4 bases, V lost 2 bases, and 7 bases had no gene match. The CDR3 is 15 amino acids. DNA of the CDR3: TGTGCCTGGAGTCCGGGACAGGGGTACGGCTATGGCTACACCTTC. Its protein product is CAWSPGQGYGYGYTF. The complete variable domain, with remaining parts taken from reference TRBV30 and TRBJ1-2, reads SQTIHQWPATLVQPVGSPLSLECTVEGTSNPNLYWYRQAAGRGLQLLFYSVGIGQISSEVPQNLSASRPQDRQFILSSKKLLLSDSGFYLCAWSPGQGYGYGYTFGSGTRLTVV.

The gene calls are TRBV7-2 and TRBJ2-3; D is perhaps TRBD1 (6 bases). Between the trimmed V and J ends, which lost 5 bases and 6 bases, there was a span of 18 bases. CDR1 is SGHTA, CDR2 FQGNSA, per germline. The CDR3 length is 15 residues. The CDR3 reads CASSHGARGRDTQYF. CDR3 sequence (DNA): TGTGCCAGCAGCCATGGAGCCAGGGGAAGGGATACGCAGTATTTT.